A single TCR beta chain is shown here with its context. The junction shows a germline mismatch at one end, possibly a read error. The sample comes from a study of T cells in Graves' hyperthyroidism and ophthalmopathy. Germline V gives CDR1 SGHRS, CDR2 YFSETQ. The CDR3 is 14 amino acids. Hyperthyroidism in the patients, aged 18 to 65, was newly diagnosed and under 2 months in duration. From RNA transcripts, TCR beta CDR3 regions were amplified. First-round RT-PCR targeting the TCR CDR3 was performed with the HTBI primer set. TCRdb re-derived calls from the multiplex PCR reads in MiXCR, one entry per CDR3 protein. The sample holds about 480,000 distinct CDR3 sequences, roughly an eighth seen once.

The chain links TRBV5-1 to TRBJ2-1, with D possibly matching TRBD1 (6 bases). This receptor was identified in a woman between 18 and 30 years old with Graves' hyperthyroidism. Sequencing was performed on blood. CDR3 DNA sequence: TGTGCCAGCAGCTTGGTCCGGGCAGGGGATGAGCAGTTCTTC. Translating gives CASSLVRAGDEQFF.